The TCR beta chain under discussion was sequenced for a study of cytomegalovirus exposure and HLA in healthy donors. General study findings and limits: Donor immune exposure was known only as CMV serostatus. Indistinguishable V segments such as TRBV6-2 and TRBV6-3 were excluded.

PCR used 60 Vbeta primers and 13 Jbeta primers. Sequenced by immunoSEQ multiplex PCR; TCRdb stores in-frame clones only, minus some. The profile shows fewer than 150,000 clones, about 70% of them singletons. Turning to this clone: Its antigen is unidentified.

V lost 3 bases and J lost 6; bases outside the gene matches: 4. This CDR3 region has 15 residues. CDR1 is SGDLS and CDR2 is YYNGEE in the germline V gene. Source material: PBMCs. The V call is TRBV9, the J call TRBJ2-7; 15 positions match TRBD2. This TCR was recovered from a man younger than 35 in good health and CMV-seronegative. The CDR3 DNA reads TGTGCCAGCAGCGACGGGACTAGCGGGAGGTCCGAGCAGTACTTC. Translated: CASSDGTSGRSEQYF. Supplemented by reference TRBV9 and TRBJ2-7, the full variable domain reads DSGVTQTPKHLITATGQRVTLRCSPRSGDLSVYWYQQSLDQGLQFLIQYYNGEERAKGNILERFSAQQFPDLHSELNLSSLELGDSALYFCASSDGTSGRSEQYFGPGTRLTVT.